Reported below is one T cell receptor (beta chain). These data come from a study of blood T cell repertoires in COVID-19. Study-level background: Sources were T cells, B-cell-depleted T cells, or PBMCs; the material itself was cDNA or gDNA.

Original analysis: Estimation of nucleated cell counts was performed using reference gene primer amplification. The assay was immunoSEQ multiplex PCR, and TCRdb's table has in-frame clones only and misses some. V and J calls plus clone size are reproduced from that table; the DNA served to infer D and trimming. The data contain 110,000 to 150,000 clones, about 90% of them seen just once; the ten biggest clones take up approximately 10%. The sample comprised peripheral blood. This receptor was obtained from a woman aged 80 or over with acute or convalescent COVID-19.

The CDR3 nucleotides are TGTGCCAGCAGTCCCATCACCCGCGACTATGGCTACACCTTC. Residues: CASSPITRDYGYTF. The chain joins TRBV7-9 to TRBJ1-2; no clear D gene. V was shortened by 6 bases and J by 3 bases, with 14 bases between the two germline ends. This CDR3 is built from 14 residues. The germline V gene has CDR1 SEHNR and CDR2 FQNEAQ (reference sequence). The variable domain in full, with the rest retrieved from reference TRBV7-9 and TRBJ1-2, is DTGVSQNPRHKITKRGQNVTFRCDPISEHNRLYWYRQTLGQGPEFLTYFQNEAQLEKSRLLSDRFSAERPKGSFSTLEIQRTEQGDSAMYLCASSPITRDYGYTFGSGTRLTVV.